This T cell receptor (beta chain) is drawn from a study of blood T cell repertoires in COVID-19. V lost 1 base and J lost 6, with 15 bases in between. The germline V gene has CDR1 MNHEY and CDR2 SVGEGT. The CDR3 runs 16 residues. Sequencing used immunoSEQ multiplex PCR; TCRdb keeps in-frame clones, though not all of them. The sample includes about 140,000 clones, around 80% of them seen just once. The chain is built from TRBV6-2 or TRBV6-3 and TRBJ2-2; D may be TRBD1 (6 bases). Sequencing input: peripheral blood. This clonotype was sampled from a man aged 80 or over with acute or convalescent COVID-19. The CDR3 sequence: CASSYLGAQSPGELFF. DNA for the CDR3: TGTGCCAGCAGTTACTTGGGGGCCCAGAGTCCCGGGGAGCTGTTTTTT.